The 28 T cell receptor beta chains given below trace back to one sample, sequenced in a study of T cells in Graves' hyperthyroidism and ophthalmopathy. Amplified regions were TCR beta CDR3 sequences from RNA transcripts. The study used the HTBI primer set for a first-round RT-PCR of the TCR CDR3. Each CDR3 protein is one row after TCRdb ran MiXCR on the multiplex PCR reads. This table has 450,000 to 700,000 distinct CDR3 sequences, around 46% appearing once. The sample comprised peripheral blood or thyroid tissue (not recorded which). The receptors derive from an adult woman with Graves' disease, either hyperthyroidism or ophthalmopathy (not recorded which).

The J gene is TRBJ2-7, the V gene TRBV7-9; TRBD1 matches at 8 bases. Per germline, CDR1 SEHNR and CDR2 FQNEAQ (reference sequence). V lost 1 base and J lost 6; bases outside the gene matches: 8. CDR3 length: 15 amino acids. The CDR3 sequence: CASSLGQGTGGEQYF. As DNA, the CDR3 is TGTGCCAGCAGCTTAGGACAGGGGACGGGTGGCGAGCAGTACTTC.

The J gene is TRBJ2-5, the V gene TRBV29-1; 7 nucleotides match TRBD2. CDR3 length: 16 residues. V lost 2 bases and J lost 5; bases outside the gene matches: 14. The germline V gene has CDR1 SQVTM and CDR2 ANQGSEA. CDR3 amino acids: CSVERGQRTRLETQYF. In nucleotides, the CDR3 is TGCAGCGTTGAAAGGGGTCAAAGGACTAGGCTGGAGACCCAGTACTTC.

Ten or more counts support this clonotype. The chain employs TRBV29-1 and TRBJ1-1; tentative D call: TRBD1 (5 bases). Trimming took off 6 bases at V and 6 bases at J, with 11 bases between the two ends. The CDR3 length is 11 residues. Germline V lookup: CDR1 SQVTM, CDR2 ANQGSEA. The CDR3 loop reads CSVSGSAEAFF. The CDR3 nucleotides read TGCAGCGTCTCAGGGTCCGCTGAAGCTTTCTTT.

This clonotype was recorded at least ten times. CDR3 DNA sequence: TGCGCCAGCAGCTTGGGTGGCTTACGCGGCCCCTACGAGCAGTACTTC. Protein sequence: CASSLGGLRGPYEQYF. This chain links TRBV5-1 with TRBJ2-7; D gene unclear. Deletions cut 0 bases from V and 2 bases from J, with 15 bases between. In germline, CDR1 is SGHRS, CDR2 YFSETQ. The CDR3 is 16 amino acids.

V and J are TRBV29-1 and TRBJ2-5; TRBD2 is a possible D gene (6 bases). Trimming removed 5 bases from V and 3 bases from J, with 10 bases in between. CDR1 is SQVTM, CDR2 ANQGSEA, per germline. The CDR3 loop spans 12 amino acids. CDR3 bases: TGCAGCGTTCGATCGGGGGAAGAGACCCAGTACTTC. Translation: CSVRSGEETQYF.

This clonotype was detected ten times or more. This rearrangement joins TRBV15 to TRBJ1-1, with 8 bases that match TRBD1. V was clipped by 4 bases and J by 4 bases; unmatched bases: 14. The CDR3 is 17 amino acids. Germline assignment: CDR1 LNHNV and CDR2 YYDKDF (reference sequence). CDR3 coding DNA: TGTGCCACCAGCAACCGGACAGGGAGTATCTCGGGCACTGAAGCTTTCTTT. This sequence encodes CATSNRTGSISGTEAFF.

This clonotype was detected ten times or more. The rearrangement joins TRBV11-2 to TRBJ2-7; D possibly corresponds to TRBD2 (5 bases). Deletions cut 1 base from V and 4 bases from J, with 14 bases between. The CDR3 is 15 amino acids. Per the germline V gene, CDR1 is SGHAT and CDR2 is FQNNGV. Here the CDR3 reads CASSLAGSFWYEQYF. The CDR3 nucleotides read TGTGCCAGCAGCTTAGCGGGGTCGTTTTGGTACGAGCAGTACTTC.

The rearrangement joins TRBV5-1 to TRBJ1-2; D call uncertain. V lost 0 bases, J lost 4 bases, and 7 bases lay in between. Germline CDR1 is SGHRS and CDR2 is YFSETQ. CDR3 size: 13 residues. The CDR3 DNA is TGCGCCAGCAGCTTGGATTCCACCTATGGCTACACCTTC. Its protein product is CASSLDSTYGYTF. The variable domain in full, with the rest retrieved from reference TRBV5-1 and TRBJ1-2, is KAGVTQTPRYLIKTRGQQVTLSCSPISGHRSVSWYQQTPGQGLQFLFEYFSETQRNKGNFPGRFSGRQFSNSRSEMNVSTLELGDSALYLCASSLDSTYGYTFGSGTRLTVV.

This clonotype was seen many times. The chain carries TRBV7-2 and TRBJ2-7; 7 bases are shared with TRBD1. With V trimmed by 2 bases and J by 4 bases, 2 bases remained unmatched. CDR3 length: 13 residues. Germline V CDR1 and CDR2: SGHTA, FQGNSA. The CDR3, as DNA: TGTGCCAGCAGCTTAAGACAGGGTTACGAGCAGTACTTC. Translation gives CASSLRQGYEQYF.

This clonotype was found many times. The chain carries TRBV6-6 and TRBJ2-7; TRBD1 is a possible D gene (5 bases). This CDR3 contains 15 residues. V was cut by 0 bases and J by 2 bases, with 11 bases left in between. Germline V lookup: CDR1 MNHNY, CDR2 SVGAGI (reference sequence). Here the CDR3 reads CASSYSSDSPYEQYF. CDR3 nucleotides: TGTGCCAGCAGTTACTCGAGTGACAGTCCCTACGAGCAGTACTTC.

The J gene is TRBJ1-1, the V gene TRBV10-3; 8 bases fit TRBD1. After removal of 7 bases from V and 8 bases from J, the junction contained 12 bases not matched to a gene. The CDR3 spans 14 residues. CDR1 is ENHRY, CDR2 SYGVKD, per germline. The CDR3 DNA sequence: TGTGCCATCACCTCATCCTCCCGGACAGGGGAAGCTTTCTTT. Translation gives CAITSSSRTGEAFF.

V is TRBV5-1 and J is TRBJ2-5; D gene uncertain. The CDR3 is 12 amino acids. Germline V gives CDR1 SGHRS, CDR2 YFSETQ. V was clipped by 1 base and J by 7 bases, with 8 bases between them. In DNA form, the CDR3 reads TGCGCCAGCAGCTTGTCGCCGGGGACCCAGTACTTC. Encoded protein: CASSLSPGTQYF.

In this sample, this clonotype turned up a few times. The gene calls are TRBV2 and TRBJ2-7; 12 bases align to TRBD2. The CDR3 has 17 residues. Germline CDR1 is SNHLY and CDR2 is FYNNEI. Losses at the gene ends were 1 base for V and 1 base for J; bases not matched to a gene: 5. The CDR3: CASSEGTSGAQSYEQYF. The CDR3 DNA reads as TGTGCCAGCAGTGAAGGGACTAGCGGGGCACAATCCTACGAGCAGTACTTC.

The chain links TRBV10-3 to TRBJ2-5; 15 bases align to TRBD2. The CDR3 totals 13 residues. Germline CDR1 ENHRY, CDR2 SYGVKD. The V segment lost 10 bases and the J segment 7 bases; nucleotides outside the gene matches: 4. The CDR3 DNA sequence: TGTGCCACTGGACTAGCGGGAGGGGGGACCCAGTACTTC. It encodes CATGLAGGGTQYF.

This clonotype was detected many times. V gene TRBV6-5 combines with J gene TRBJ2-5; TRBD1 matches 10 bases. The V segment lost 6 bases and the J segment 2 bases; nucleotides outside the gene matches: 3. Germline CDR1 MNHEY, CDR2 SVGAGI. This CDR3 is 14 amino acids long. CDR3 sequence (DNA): TGTGCCAGCAGGGACAGGGGGAGGCAAGAGACCCAGTACTTC. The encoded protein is CASRDRGRQETQYF.

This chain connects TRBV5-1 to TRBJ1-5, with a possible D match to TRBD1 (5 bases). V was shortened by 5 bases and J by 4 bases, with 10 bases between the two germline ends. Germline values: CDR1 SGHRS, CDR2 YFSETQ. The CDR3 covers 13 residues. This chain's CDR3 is CASRMTANQPQHF. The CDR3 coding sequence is TGCGCCAGCAGGATGACAGCTAATCAGCCCCAGCATTTT.

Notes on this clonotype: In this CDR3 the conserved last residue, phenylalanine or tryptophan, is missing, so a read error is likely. CDR3 nucleotides: TGCAGCGTCAAATTGGGGGGCGATGGCTACACCCTC. Residues: CSVKLGGDGYTL. The gene calls are TRBV29-1 and TRBJ1-2; possible D gene TRBD1, 6 bases. V was pared by 6 bases and J by 6 bases, with 14 bases between. This CDR3 has 12 amino acids. CDR1 is SQVTM and CDR2 is ANQGSEA in the germline V gene.

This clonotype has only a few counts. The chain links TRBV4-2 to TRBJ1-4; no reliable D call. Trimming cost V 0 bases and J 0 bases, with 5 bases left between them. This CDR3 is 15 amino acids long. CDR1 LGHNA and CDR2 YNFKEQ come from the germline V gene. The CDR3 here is CASSQDLTTNEKLFF. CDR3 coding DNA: TGTGCCAGCAGCCAAGATCTCACAACTAATGAAAAACTGTTTTTT.

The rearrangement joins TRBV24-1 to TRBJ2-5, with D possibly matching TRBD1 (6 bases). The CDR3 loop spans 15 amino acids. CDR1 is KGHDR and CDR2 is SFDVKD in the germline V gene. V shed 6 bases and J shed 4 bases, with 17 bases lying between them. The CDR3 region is CATSSNRARGETQYF. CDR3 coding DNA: TGTGCCACCAGTTCCAACAGGGCCAGGGGAGAGACCCAGTACTTC.

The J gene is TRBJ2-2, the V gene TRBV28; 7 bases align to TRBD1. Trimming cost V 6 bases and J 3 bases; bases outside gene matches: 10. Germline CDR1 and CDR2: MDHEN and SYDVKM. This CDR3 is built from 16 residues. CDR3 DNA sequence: TGTGCCAGCAGCCAGGCAGGGGGACGGTACACCGGGGAGCTGTTTTTT. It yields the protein CASSQAGGRYTGELFF.

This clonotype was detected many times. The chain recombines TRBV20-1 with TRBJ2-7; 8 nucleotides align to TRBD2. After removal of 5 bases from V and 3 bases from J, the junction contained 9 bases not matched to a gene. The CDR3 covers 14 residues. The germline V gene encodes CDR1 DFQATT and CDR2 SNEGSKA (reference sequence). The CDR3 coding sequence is TGCAGTGCTGGCCTAGCGGGTGGGGACTACGAGCAGTACTTC. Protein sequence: CSAGLAGGDYEQYF.

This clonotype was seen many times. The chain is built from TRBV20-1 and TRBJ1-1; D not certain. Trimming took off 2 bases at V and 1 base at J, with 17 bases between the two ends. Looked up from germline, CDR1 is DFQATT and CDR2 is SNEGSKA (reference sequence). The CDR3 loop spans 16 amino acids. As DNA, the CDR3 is TGCAGTGCTAGATATCCGTCGGATAGAGAGAACACTGAAGCTTTCTTT. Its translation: CSARYPSDRENTEAFF.

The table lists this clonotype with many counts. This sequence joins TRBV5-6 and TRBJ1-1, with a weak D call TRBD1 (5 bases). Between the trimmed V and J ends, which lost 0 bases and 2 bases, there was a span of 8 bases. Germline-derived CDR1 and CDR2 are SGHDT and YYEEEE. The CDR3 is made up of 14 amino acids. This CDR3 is CASSLGDGNTEAFF. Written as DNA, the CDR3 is TGTGCCAGCAGCTTGGGGGACGGTAACACTGAAGCTTTCTTT.

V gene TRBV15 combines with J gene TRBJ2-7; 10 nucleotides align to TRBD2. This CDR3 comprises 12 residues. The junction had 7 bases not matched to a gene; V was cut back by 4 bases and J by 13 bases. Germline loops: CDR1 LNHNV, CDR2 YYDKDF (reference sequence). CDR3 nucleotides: TGTGCCACCAGCAACCGGACTAGCGGATTTTACTTC. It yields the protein CATSNRTSGFYF. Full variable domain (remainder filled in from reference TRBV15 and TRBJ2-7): DAMVIQNPRYQVTQFGKPVTLSCSQTLNHNVMYWYQQKSSQAPKLLFHYYDKDFNNEADTPDNFQSRRPNTSFCFLDIRSPGLGDTAMYLCATSNRTSGFYFGPGTRLTVT.

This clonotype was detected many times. CDR3 DNA sequence: TGTGCCAGCAGCCCACTAGCGGGGCACGCCTACGAGCAGTACTTC. Its translation is CASSPLAGHAYEQYF. The rearrangement uses TRBV7-9 and TRBJ2-7, with 10 bases matching TRBD2. The junction had 6 bases not matched to a gene; V was cut back by 5 bases and J by 2 bases. The CDR3 length is 15 residues. Germline values: CDR1 SEHNR, CDR2 FQNEAQ (reference sequence).

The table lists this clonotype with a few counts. The CDR3 DNA sequence: TGCAGCGAGGCTCCCTCCCCGGGCGTTGGACAGGGGAACGAGCAGTACTTC. As protein: CSEAPSPGVGQGNEQYF. The V and J genes are TRBV29-1 and TRBJ2-7; TRBD1 matches 9 bases. The CDR3 runs to 17 residues. The trim removed 7 bases at V and 5 bases at J, leaving 21 bases unmatched. Germline CDR1 is SQVTM and CDR2 is ANQGSEA.

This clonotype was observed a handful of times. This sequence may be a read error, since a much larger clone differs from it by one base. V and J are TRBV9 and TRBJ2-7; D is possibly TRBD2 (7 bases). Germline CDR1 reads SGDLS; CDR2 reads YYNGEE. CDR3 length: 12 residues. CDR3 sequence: CAGSVGGGEQYF. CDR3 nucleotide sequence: TGTGCCGGCAGCGTAGGGGGGGGCGAGCAGTACTTC. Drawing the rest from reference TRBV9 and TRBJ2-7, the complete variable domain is DSGVTQTPKHLITATGQRVTLRCSPRSGDLSVYWYQQSLDQGLQFLIQYYNGEERAKGNILERFSAQQFPDLHSELNLSSLELGDSALYFCAGSVGGGEQYFGPGTRLTVT.

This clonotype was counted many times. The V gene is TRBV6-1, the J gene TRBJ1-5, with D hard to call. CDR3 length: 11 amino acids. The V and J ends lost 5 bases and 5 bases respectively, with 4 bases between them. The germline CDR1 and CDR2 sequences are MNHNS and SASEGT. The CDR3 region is CASSTHQPQHF. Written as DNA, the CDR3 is TGTGCCAGCAGTACCCATCAGCCCCAGCATTTT.